This T cell receptor beta chain was recovered during a study of blood T cell repertoires in COVID-19. Overall study context: The United States, Italy and Spain supplied acute and convalescent COVID-19 samples. Sources were T cells, B-cell-depleted T cells, or PBMCs; the material itself was cDNA or gDNA.

The CDR3 runs to 10 residues. Germline loops: CDR1 WNHNN, CDR2 SYGVQD (reference sequence). V was trimmed by 8 bases and J by 3 bases, leaving 5 bases between them. In the original analysis: Amplification of reference gene primers was used by the study to estimate nucleated cell counts. The protocol was immunoSEQ multiplex PCR, while the TCRdb copy is restricted to in-frame clones and leaves out a portion. The V and J calls and clone size are taken from that table; D and trimming were inferred from the DNA. The top ten hold just over 35% of the sample, which has over 25,000 clones, nearly 80% seen once. This clone has only a few counts.

This rearrangement joins TRBV10-1 to TRBJ2-7, with D possibly TRBD2 on 5 matching bases. The source is an elderly man with acute or convalescent COVID-19. Material for sequencing was peripheral blood. CDR3 DNA: TGCGCCAGCCGGGGCTACGAGCAGTACTTC. It yields the protein CASRGYEQYF.